This T cell receptor beta chain was obtained from a study of post-analysis software for immune sequencing data. V was cut by 4 bases and J by 0 bases, with 4 bases left in between. The CDR3 is 13 residues long. Germline values: CDR1 SGHTA, CDR2 FQGNSA. Study-level results: Four or five TRBV segments occurring more often in patients than controls included TRBV5-6, TRBV5-1 and TRBV20-1. Patients with multiple sclerosis recorded significantly lower normalized Chao1 diversity than controls, the study found.

Researchers reported that TCR beta cDNA libraries carried unique molecular identifiers. Via MiXCR, TCRdb re-called the PCR reads, giving one row per CDR3 protein. The sample has hundreds of thousands of distinct CDR3 sequences; just under 30% are singletons. Comments on this clonotype: The antigen is not known.

The gene calls are TRBV7-2 and TRBJ1-3; D unresolved. This receptor was identified in a girl aged 10-17 years with multiple sclerosis. The sample taken for sequencing was blood. CDR3 protein: CASSSASGNTIYF. CDR3 in DNA: TGTGCCAGCAGCTCGGCCTCTGGAAACACCATATATTTT. Looking up the rest from reference TRBV7-2 and TRBJ1-3 gives the full variable domain: GAGVSQSPSNKVTEKGKDVELRCDPISGHTALYWYRQSLGQGLEFLIYFQGNSAPDKSGLPSDRFSAERTGGSVSTLTIQRTQQEDSAVYLCASSSASGNTIYFGEGSWLTVV.